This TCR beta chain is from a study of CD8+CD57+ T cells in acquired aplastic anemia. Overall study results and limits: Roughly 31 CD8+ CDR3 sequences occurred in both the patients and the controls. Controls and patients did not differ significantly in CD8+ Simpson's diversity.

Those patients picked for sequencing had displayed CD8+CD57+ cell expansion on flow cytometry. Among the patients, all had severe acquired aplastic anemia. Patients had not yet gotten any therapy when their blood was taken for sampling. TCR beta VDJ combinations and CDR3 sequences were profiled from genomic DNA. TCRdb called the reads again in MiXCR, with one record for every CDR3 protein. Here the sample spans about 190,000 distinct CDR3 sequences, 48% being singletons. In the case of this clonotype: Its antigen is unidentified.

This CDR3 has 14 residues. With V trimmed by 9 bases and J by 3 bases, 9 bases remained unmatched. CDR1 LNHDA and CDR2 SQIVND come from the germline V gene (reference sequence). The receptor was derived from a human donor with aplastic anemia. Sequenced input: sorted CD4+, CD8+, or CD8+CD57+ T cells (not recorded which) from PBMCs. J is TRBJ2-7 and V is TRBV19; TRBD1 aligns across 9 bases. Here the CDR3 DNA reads TGTGCCAGCAGAACAGGGGGCGCCGGCTACGAGCAGTACTTC. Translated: CASRTGGAGYEQYF.